These 15 T cell receptor beta chains originate from one sample sequenced in a study of patients and donors after allogeneic stem cell transplantation. TCRdb redid the calling of the RT-PCR reads with MiXCR, one entry per CDR3 protein. Among about 200,000 distinct CDR3 sequences listed, about 37% were seen once. The sequencing input was blood, either unsorted or a sorted T cell fraction (not recorded which). Receptor source: a human donor who was either an allogeneic HSCT recipient or a stem cell or donor lymphocyte infusion donor (not recorded which). It is not recorded whose cells these are; they may come from a transplant donor.

The J gene is TRBJ2-7, the V gene TRBV27; D possibly corresponds to TRBD2 (5 bases). The CDR3 loop spans 15 amino acids. Per germline, CDR1 MNHEY and CDR2 SMNVEV (reference sequence). The ends were cut back, 0 bases at V and 3 bases at J, with 12 bases in the middle. CDR3 region: CASSLSFPAGYEQYF. In DNA form, the CDR3 reads TGTGCCAGCAGTTTATCATTTCCCGCGGGCTACGAGCAGTACTTC.

This rearrangement joins TRBV10-3 to TRBJ1-2, with D possibly TRBD1 on 5 matching bases. CDR1 ENHRY and CDR2 SYGVKD come from the germline V gene. Trimming took 5 bases from V and 4 from J, leaving 17 bases between them. CDR3 length: 15 residues. The CDR3 is CAISFSTQDFYGYTF. The CDR3 DNA follows: TGTGCCATCAGTTTCTCGACACAGGACTTCTATGGCTACACCTTC.

This chain's CDR3 is CASSSLPGLMNTGELFF. DNA for the CDR3: TGCGCCAGCAGCTCTTTGCCGGGACTGATGAACACCGGGGAGCTGTTTTTT. The V and J genes are TRBV5-1 and TRBJ2-2, with a weak D call TRBD2 (6 bases). Germline values: CDR1 SGHRS, CDR2 YFSETQ. V lost 3 bases to trimming and J lost 1 base, with 16 bases between them. The CDR3 covers 17 residues. The whole variable domain, remainder taken from reference TRBV5-1 and TRBJ2-2, is KAGVTQTPRYLIKTRGQQVTLSCSPISGHRSVSWYQQTPGQGLQFLFEYFSETQRNKGNFPGRFSGRQFSNSRSEMNVSTLELGDSALYLCASSSLPGLMNTGELFFGEGSRLTVL.

The rearrangement links TRBV5-4 to TRBJ1-6, with 7 bases identical to TRBD1. This CDR3 comprises 17 residues. The germline V gene encodes CDR1 SGHNT and CDR2 YYREEE (reference sequence). V shed 5 bases, J shed 0 bases, and the junction held 8 bases outside the gene matches. Here the CDR3 DNA reads TGTGCCAGCAGTGCCGGGACAGAAAGCTCCTATAATTCACCCCTCCACTTT. It is translated as CASSAGTESSYNSPLHF.

The chain couples TRBV18 to TRBJ1-1, with D maybe TRBD1 (6 bases). This CDR3 has 16 amino acids. CDR1 is KGHSH, CDR2 LQKENI, per germline. Trimming stripped 0 bases from V and 1 base from J, with 12 bases between. In DNA form, the CDR3 reads TGTGCCAGCTCACCACCTAGCAGGGGTCAGAACACTGAAGCTTTCTTT. It encodes CASSPPSRGQNTEAFF.

This chain connects TRBV7-2 to TRBJ1-6; 7 bases are a match to TRBD1. The V gene's germline CDR1 is SGHTA and CDR2 FQGNSA. The CDR3 is made up of 12 amino acids. The junction had 11 bases not matched to a gene; V was cut back by 5 bases and J by 19 bases. CDR3 bases: TGTGCCAGCAGCCGTGGGACAGCGCTTCTTCACTTT. This encodes CASSRGTALLHF.

This clonotype came up a few times. The chain uses TRBV7-9 and TRBJ1-2; D gene uncertain. Between the trimmed V and J ends, which lost 4 bases and 8 bases, there was a span of 5 bases. Germline V gives CDR1 SEHNR, CDR2 FQNEAQ (reference sequence). The CDR3 extends over 10 amino acids. CDR3 region: CASSYRGYTF. The CDR3 DNA is TGTGCCAGCAGCTATCGCGGCTACACCTTC.

This clonotype has just a few counts. The V call is TRBV6-6, the J call TRBJ1-5; 10 bases agree with TRBD1. V shed 5 bases and J 6 bases; nucleotides not matched to a gene: 10. Germline values: CDR1 MNHNY, CDR2 SVGAGI (reference sequence). The length of the CDR3 is 16 residues. The CDR3 DNA sequence: TGTGCCAGCAGTGGACCGACAGGGGGCTCGAGTCAGCCCCAGCATTTT. Its protein is CASSGPTGGSSQPQHF.

This clonotype showed up just a few times. The gene calls are TRBV12-3 or TRBV12-4 and TRBJ1-5, with 9 bases fitting TRBD1. Unmatched junction bases numbered 7, after V lost 5 bases and J lost 5 bases. The CDR3 has 15 residues. This CDR3 is CASSPGQGGHQPQHF. DNA of the CDR3: TGTGCCAGCAGTCCGGGACAGGGTGGGCATCAGCCCCAGCATTTT.

The chain has TRBV18 and TRBJ2-3, with 11 bases lining up with TRBD2. Germline V lookup: CDR1 KGHSH, CDR2 LQKENI. The CDR3 spans 15 residues. The V segment lost 5 bases and the J segment 7 bases; nucleotides outside the gene matches: 8. CDR3 sequence reads: CASSSGTSGLNTQYF. CDR3 DNA sequence: TGTGCCAGCTCATCCGGGACTAGCGGTTTAAATACGCAGTATTTT. Complete variable domain (other parts from reference TRBV18 and TRBJ2-3): NAGVMQNPRHLVRRRGQEARLRCSPMKGHSHVYWYRQLPEEGLKFMVYLQKENIIDESGMPKERFSAEFPKEGPSILRIQQVVRGDSAAYFCASSSGTSGLNTQYFGPGTRLTVL.

The rearrangement uses TRBV7-2 and TRBJ1-1, with TRBD1 identical over 9 bases. The germline V gene encodes CDR1 SGHTA and CDR2 FQGNSA. Unmatched junction bases numbered 7, after V lost 4 bases and J lost 4 bases. This CDR3 is built from 15 residues. The CDR3 nucleotides read TGTGCCAGCAGCTCAACGCGACAGGGGGGCACTGAAGCTTTCTTT. This encodes CASSSTRQGGTEAFF.

The chain joins TRBV27 to TRBJ1-2; D is unclear. Germline V gene sequence: CDR1 MNHEY, CDR2 SMNVEV (reference sequence). CDR3 size: 15 residues. Trimming shortened V by 2 bases and J by 8 bases, and 18 bases separated the two germline ends. The CDR3 DNA follows: TGTGCCAGCAGTTTAGGGCCGGGATTTGGCAGGGGCTACACCTTC. Translation: CASSLGPGFGRGYTF.

The chain is built from TRBV29-1 and TRBJ1-4; D is uncertain. Trimming stripped 0 bases from V and 1 base from J, with 3 bases between. This CDR3 has 13 residues. The germline V gene has CDR1 SQVTM and CDR2 ANQGSEA. CDR3 region: CSVEDVTNEKLFF. CDR3 in DNA: TGCAGCGTTGAAGACGTAACTAATGAAAAACTGTTTTTT.

J is TRBJ2-7 and V is TRBV28; TRBD2 might be the D (5 bases). The CDR3 is 14 amino acids. V was shortened by 3 bases and J by 5 bases, with 14 bases between the two germline ends. Germline assignment: CDR1 MDHEN and CDR2 SYDVKM. CDR3 in amino acids: CASSFFVRRHEQYF. In nucleotides, the CDR3 is TGTGCCAGCAGTTTTTTCGTCCGGAGGCACGAGCAGTACTTC.

V usage is TRBV28 and J usage is TRBJ1-4, with TRBD1 matching over 9 bases. With V trimmed by 5 bases and J by 7 bases, 8 bases remained unmatched. Germline loops: CDR1 MDHEN, CDR2 SYDVKM. This CDR3 contains 15 residues. The CDR3 protein is CASSTPGQGLEKLFF. Here the CDR3 DNA reads TGTGCCAGCAGTACCCCGGGACAGGGACTTGAAAAACTGTTTTTT.